The 15 T cell receptor beta chains below were found in one sample sequenced in a study of blood T cells in healthy people across ages. Combining a sample-barcoded 5' primer with a J-beta primer mix, a second PCR ran for about 7 to 12 cycles. TCRdb called the 5' RACE reads again in MiXCR, with one record for every CDR3 protein. The sample comprises hundreds of thousands of distinct CDR3 sequences, approximately 59% of which are singletons, and 30% to 40% rests with the top ten. Sequenced input: blood. Receptor source: a man between 60 and 75 years old in good health.

The chain is built from TRBV19 and TRBJ1-1; a possible D gene is TRBD1 (5 bases). Trimming removed 6 bases at V and 0 bases at J, with 8 bases between. The CDR3 spans 13 residues. Germline V gene sequence: CDR1 LNHDA, CDR2 SQIVND (reference sequence). The CDR3 sequence: CASSRAMNTEAFF. The CDR3 nucleotides are TGTGCCAGTAGCAGGGCCATGAACACTGAAGCTTTCTTT.

This clonotype was observed a few times. The chain is built from TRBV27 and TRBJ2-7; 10 nucleotides match TRBD1. V gave up 5 bases and J gave up 0 bases; unmatched junction bases: 7. CDR1 is MNHEY and CDR2 is SMNVEV in the germline V gene (reference sequence). The CDR3 is 16 amino acids. The CDR3 protein is CASSPTGTGASYEQYF. For the CDR3, the DNA is TGTGCCAGCAGTCCGACCGGGACAGGGGCCTCCTACGAGCAGTACTTC.

J is TRBJ2-1 and V is TRBV20-1; 11 bases map to TRBD1. CDR3 length: 15 amino acids. J lost 2 bases, V lost 5 bases, and 5 bases had no gene match. Germline V lookup: CDR1 DFQATT, CDR2 SNEGSKA (reference sequence). For the CDR3, the DNA is TGCAGTGCTCCCCGGACAGGGGGCCCCTACAATGAGCAGTTCTTC. Its translation is CSAPRTGGPYNEQFF.

The genes are TRBV20-1 and TRBJ2-7; 8 bases align to TRBD2. With the DNA end fitting TRBJ2-5 better, the J assignment may be wrong. Germline values: CDR1 DFQATT, CDR2 SNEGSKA (reference sequence). This CDR3 is built from 13 residues. Written as DNA, the CDR3 is TGCAGTGCTACCGGGGGGGACGGAAAGACCCAGTACTTC. Amino acid sequence: CSATGGDGKTQYF.

The gene calls are TRBV21-1 and TRBJ1-4; the D call in the table, TRBD1, was not verified against the DNA. TRBV21-1 is termed a pseudogene. The CDR3 length is 15 residues. The CDR3 nucleotides are TGTGCCAGCAGCAAAGTGCCCGGGAGATACGAAAAACTGTTTTTT. This gives the protein CASSKVPGRYEKLFF.

This clonotype came up a few times. The CDR3 protein is CASSTRNNNEQFF. In nucleotides, the CDR3 is TGTGCCAGCAGTACCAGGAATAACAATGAGCAGTTCTTC. The gene calls are TRBV6-2 or TRBV6-3 and TRBJ2-1; D is unclear. Germline loops: CDR1 MNHEY, CDR2 SVGEGT. This CDR3 is 13 amino acids long. Trimming took 5 bases from V and 5 from J, leaving 10 bases between them.

The V gene is TRBV9, the J gene TRBJ2-7; TRBD2 is a possible D gene (6 bases). CDR3 length: 14 residues. V shed 4 bases and J shed 5 bases, with 16 bases lying between them. From germline, CDR1 is SGDLS and CDR2 YYNGEE. The CDR3 nucleotides read TGTGCCAGCAGCCCGGGACTCTCGGGGGACGAGCAGTACTTC. It specifies CASSPGLSGDEQYF.

The V gene is TRBV5-1, the J gene TRBJ2-1, with TRBD1 identical over 9 bases. The trim removed 1 base at V and 15 bases at J, leaving 14 bases unmatched. The CDR3 length is 15 residues. Germline loops: CDR1 SGHRS, CDR2 YFSETQ. CDR3 sequence reads: CASSLIGTGSLERFF. The CDR3 DNA reads as TGCGCCAGCAGCTTGATCGGGACAGGGTCCTTGGAACGGTTCTTC.

V and J are TRBV29-1 and TRBJ2-5; weak D call: TRBD1 (6 bases). CDR3 size: 14 residues. Germline V gives CDR1 SQVTM, CDR2 ANQGSEA. With 1 base removed from V and 3 bases from J, the gap between germline ends came to 12 bases. The CDR3 is CSVEGPTGKETQYF. The DNA of the CDR3 is TGCAGCGTTGAAGGCCCGACAGGAAAAGAGACCCAGTACTTC. Full variable domain (remainder filled in from reference TRBV29-1 and TRBJ2-5): SAVISQKPSRDICQRGTSLTIQCQVDSQVTMMFWYRQQPGQSLTLIATANQGSEATYESGFVIDKFPISRPNLTFSTLTVSNMSPEDSSIYLCSVEGPTGKETQYFGPGTRLLVL.

The V gene is TRBV3-1, the J gene TRBJ1-4, with D maybe TRBD1 (5 bases). This CDR3 has 14 amino acids. CDR1 and CDR2 (germline): LGHDT, YNNKEL (reference sequence). The germline V and J ends were trimmed by 4 bases and 6 bases, with 12 bases remaining between them. DNA for the CDR3: TGTGCCAGCAGCCTGACCTCGGGGGATGAAAAACTGTTTTTT. As protein: CASSLTSGDEKLFF. The full variable domain, completed using reference TRBV3-1 and TRBJ1-4, is DTAVSQTPKYLVTQMGNDKSIKCEQNLGHDTMYWYKQDSKKFLKIMFSYNNKELIINETVPNRFSPKSPDKAHLNLHINSLELGDSAVYFCASSLTSGDEKLFFGSGTQLSVL.

This clonotype showed up just a few times. The chain joins TRBV7-2 to TRBJ1-1; D is uncertain. The V gene's germline CDR1 is SGHTA and CDR2 FQGNSA. V shed 1 base and J shed 1 base, with 10 bases lying between them. The CDR3 is 15 residues long. CDR3 coding DNA: TGTGCCAGCAGCTTAGTGGCAGGATGGAACACTGAAGCTTTCTTT. Translated: CASSLVAGWNTEAFF.

This clonotype turned up a few times. V gene TRBV6-5 combines with J gene TRBJ2-7; weak D call: TRBD1 (6 bases). Germline values: CDR1 MNHEY, CDR2 SVGAGI. V lost 4 bases, J lost 5 bases, and 12 bases lay in between. There are 13 residues in the CDR3. This CDR3 is CASSSQGWNEQYF. CDR3 nucleotides: TGTGCCAGCAGTTCACAGGGTTGGAACGAGCAGTACTTC.

This clonotype was seen many times. CDR3 in amino acids: CASSLSPAQETQYF. The DNA for the CDR3 is TGTGCCAGCAGCTTAAGCCCAGCCCAAGAGACCCAGTACTTC. J is TRBJ2-5 and V is TRBV7-2, with D unresolved. The CDR3 covers 14 residues. V lost 2 bases, J lost 1 base, and 8 bases lay in between. Germline CDR1 SGHTA, CDR2 FQGNSA.

DNA for the CDR3: TGCGCCAGCAGGGAATACAGCTACGAGCAGTACTTC. Translated, it gives CASREYSYEQYF. The chain couples TRBV10-2 to TRBJ2-5; no clear D. The J call is doubtful: the DNA matches TRBJ2-7 better. From germline, CDR1 is WSHSY and CDR2 SAAADI. The CDR3 contains 12 residues.

V usage is TRBV28 and J usage is TRBJ2-5, with TRBD2 as a possible D gene (5 bases). V was cut by 6 bases and J by 11 bases, with 19 bases left in between. The CDR3 loop spans 13 amino acids. Germline CDR1 reads MDHEN; CDR2 reads SYDVKM. The CDR3 region has the DNA TGTGCCAGCAGACAAGGCGGACGGGGTGAGCAGTACTTC. As protein: CASRQGGRGEQYF.